This T cell receptor beta chain stems from a study of T cell responses to AZD1222 COVID-19 vaccine. General study results and limits: Baseline seropositivity occurred in only six AZD1222 recipients.

Trimming cost V 0 bases and J 2 bases, with 8 bases left between them. Germline assignment: CDR1 MGHDK and CDR2 SYGVNS. CDR3 size: 14 residues. Method: immunoSEQ multiplex PCR; TCRdb's copy keeps in-frame clones and lacks some. In the table there are 100,000 to 150,000 clones, approximately 88% of which are singletons. Points on this clone: Its antigen is unidentified.

The TCR sequence derives from an adult in good health. The specimen was peripheral blood, collected on day 0 of AZD1222 vaccination. The V call is TRBV25-1, the J call TRBJ2-7, with D maybe TRBD1 (6 bases). In DNA form, the CDR3 reads TGTGCCAGCAGTGAATATAGACAGGCCTACGAGCAGTACTTC. It specifies CASSEYRQAYEQYF.